The present T cell receptor (beta chain) was sequenced within a study of molecular identifiers for immune sequencing clone quantification. Previously described methods and listed TCR primers were employed for the bulk TCR libraries. TCRdb re-derived calls from the PCR reads in MiXCR, one entry per CDR3 protein. The sample has roughly 97,000 distinct CDR3 sequences; roughly 26% are singletons. This clonotype was seen ten or more times. Specimen: naive CD8+ T cells from blood, with Jurkat cell RNA spiked in. Described subset: FACS-sorted CD8+CD4-CCR7+CD45RA+ naive T cells. This receptor was identified in a human donor in good health. Some libraries in this study had Jurkat cell RNA spiked in.

DNA for the CDR3: TGCGCCAGCAGCCACGGACAGGGGTCCTACAATGAGCAGTTCTTC. Residues: CASSHGQGSYNEQFF. The chain recombines TRBV4-3 with TRBJ2-1; TRBD1 matches 9 bases. CDR1 is LGHNA, CDR2 YSLEER, per germline. Trimming removed 3 bases from V and 1 base from J; junction bases left unmatched: 1. The CDR3 has 15 amino acids.